This note documents a single T cell receptor beta chain sequence. Its cognate antigen is unknown. TCRdb ran MiXCR on the reads and lists one entry per CDR3 protein. The sample has a few hundred thousand distinct CDR3 sequences; over 15% are singletons. The sample originates from a study of T cell repertoires in cytomegalovirus infection. General study results and limits: The ex vivo response showed dominance by HLA-C-restricted CMV-specific TCR beta clonotypes.

Germline values: CDR1 SEHNR, CDR2 FQNEAQ (reference sequence). With 1 base removed from V and 1 base from J, the gap between germline ends came to 7 bases. This CDR3 region has 15 residues. The sequencing sample was made of CD8+ T cells from PBMCs. This chain connects TRBV7-9 to TRBJ2-2; D is uncertain. This TCR was sampled from a human donor in good health (CMV status not recorded). Some clones in this sample may be carry-over from other donors' samples. The chain's CDR3 is CASSLDQGNTGELFF. The CDR3 bases are TGTGCCAGCAGCTTAGACCAAGGGAACACCGGGGAGCTGTTTTTT. Full variable domain (outside the CDR3, taken from reference TRBV7-9 and TRBJ2-2): DTGVSQNPRHKITKRGQNVTFRCDPISEHNRLYWYRQTLGQGPEFLTYFQNEAQLEKSRLLSDRFSAERPKGSFSTLEIQRTEQGDSAMYLCASSLDQGNTGELFFGEGSRLTVL.